This T cell receptor beta chain was recovered during a study of a mutant IDH1 vaccine in newly diagnosed glioma. Study-level information: Those enrolled had earlier been treated with radiotherapy, temozolomide, or both, mostly both. Study outcomes and limitations: Among patients, about 94% showed immune responses induced by the vaccine.

Time point here: baseline, week 1 (first vaccination visit). Regarding treatment: pre-vaccination baseline after standard-of-care therapy. Data came from immunoSEQ multiplex PCR; TCRdb stores just in-frame clones and leaves some out. The repertoire holds under 80,000 clones, with roughly 85% as singletons. With respect to this clone: What it binds is unknown.

The CDR3 is 14 amino acids. Germline CDR1 and CDR2: MDHEN and SYDVKM. Between the trimmed V and J ends, which lost 4 bases and 3 bases, there was a span of 11 bases. The source material was PBMCs, sampled from a glioma patient treated with radiotherapy, temozolomide or both. V usage is TRBV28 and J usage is TRBJ2-3; D remains ambiguous. The clonotype originates from a man aged 30 to 39 with glioma. CDR3 protein: CASSSLTGTDTQYF. DNA of the CDR3: TGTGCCAGCAGTTCGTTAACCGGGACAGATACGCAGTATTTT.